The entry below gives a single TCR beta chain sequence along with its context. Its antigen is as yet unknown. The sample comes from a study of cytomegalovirus exposure and HLA in healthy donors. The PCR had 60 Vbeta and 13 Jbeta primers. Sequencing used immunoSEQ multiplex PCR; TCRdb keeps in-frame clones, though not all of them. The sample consists of 150,000 to 200,000 clones, around 75% of them appearing once. V was cut by 1 base and J by 6 bases, with 5 bases left in between. The CDR3 covers 11 residues. Germline loops: CDR1 DFQATT, CDR2 SNEGSKA (reference sequence). As for the donors, each was a healthy bone marrow donor. Broader study findings: Specific recognition of CMV antigens was confirmed in vitro for a few chains (all CMV-associated). A later analysis found most CMV-associated TCR beta chains apparently HLA-restricted.

The material sequenced was PBMCs. The TCR comes from a female donor in good health and CMV-seronegative. The chain recombines TRBV20-1 with TRBJ2-3; D uncertain. The DNA for the CDR3 is TGCAGTGCTAGAGCGGTGGATACGCAGTATTTT. This gives the protein CSARAVDTQYF.